This T cell receptor (beta chain) was recorded in a study of cytomegalovirus exposure and HLA in healthy donors. PCR employed 60 Vbeta and 13 Jbeta primers. The repertoire was sequenced with immunoSEQ multiplex PCR; TCRdb's copy has only in-frame clones and lacks some. The specimen's table records 55,000 to 80,000 clones. The sample consisted of PBMCs. The TCR was taken from a man in his forties in good health and CMV-seronegative.

Written as DNA, the CDR3 is TGTGCCAGCAGCGTAGCGGGGGGAGGGCCACCCCTCCACTTT. It encodes CASSVAGGGPPLHF. The V and J genes are TRBV9 and TRBJ1-6, with D possibly being TRBD1 (5 bases). CDR1 and CDR2 from the germline V gene are SGDLS and YYNGEE. V lost 0 bases and J lost 11, with 12 bases in between. The CDR3 sequence is 14 residues long.